The 13 T cell receptor beta chains listed next were all sequenced from one sample in a study of blood T cell repertoires in COVID-19. Assay used: immunoSEQ multiplex PCR; TCRdb lists only in-frame clones, some missing. The sample contains around 150,000 clones, about 81% of which appear only once. Sequencing used peripheral blood. All receptors come from a man aged 55 to 70 with active or convalescent COVID-19.

This clone was found many times. This rearrangement joins TRBV5-6 to TRBJ2-1; 8 bases match TRBD2. The CDR3 loop spans 15 amino acids. After removal of 4 bases from V and 4 bases from J, the junction contained 7 bases not matched to a gene. Germline-derived CDR1 and CDR2 are SGHDT and YYEEEE. The CDR3 sequence: CASSPGTRGYNEQFF. The CDR3 nucleotides are TGTGCCAGCAGCCCCGGGACTAGGGGGTACAATGAGCAGTTCTTC.

The V gene is TRBV25-1, the J gene TRBJ2-1, with 12 nucleotides matching TRBD2. In germline, CDR1 is MGHDK, CDR2 SYGVNS. J lost 7 bases, V lost 1 base, and 5 bases had no gene match. The CDR3 covers 16 residues. The CDR3 spells CASSESTSGRYNEQFF. DNA of the CDR3: TGTGCCAGCAGTGAATCGACTAGCGGGAGATATAATGAGCAGTTCTTC.

The DNA for the CDR3 is TGTGCCAGCAGTGAAGCCACAGGGCCCTGGGCCCAGCATTTT. Translation gives CASSEATGPWAQHF. The chain links TRBV2 to TRBJ1-5; possibly TRBD1 for D (6 bases). Germline V lookup: CDR1 SNHLY, CDR2 FYNNEI. CDR3 size: 14 residues. Trimming took 0 bases from V and 11 from J, leaving 14 bases between them.

This chain joins TRBV24-1 and TRBJ1-5; a weak D match, TRBD1 (5 bases). Per germline, CDR1 KGHDR and CDR2 SFDVKD. This CDR3 has 16 residues. Trimming stripped 2 bases from V and 6 bases from J, with 16 bases between. The CDR3 spells CATSDSTGPLLQPQHF. CDR3 DNA sequence: TGTGCCACCAGTGATTCAACAGGCCCCCTCCTTCAGCCCCAGCATTTT.

The J gene is TRBJ2-3, the V gene TRBV5-1, with D maybe TRBD2 (8 bases). Germline CDR1 reads SGHRS; CDR2 reads YFSETQ. Deletions cut 4 bases from V and 2 bases from J, with 14 bases between. The CDR3 runs 15 residues. In DNA, the CDR3 is TGCGCCAGCAGCCGGGAGGGACAGACCACAGATACGCAGTATTTT. Encoded protein: CASSREGQTTDTQYF.

The chain couples TRBV29-1 to TRBJ1-1, with D possibly TRBD1 on 6 matching bases. V lost 5 bases and J lost 6, with 10 bases in between. Germline CDR1 SQVTM, CDR2 ANQGSEA. CDR3 length: 11 amino acids. CDR3 sequence: CSVRDISEAFF. The CDR3 coding sequence is TGCAGCGTTAGGGACATTTCTGAAGCTTTCTTT.

The chain combines TRBV6-5 with TRBJ2-1, with 9 bases identical to TRBD2. The trim removed 6 bases at V and 0 bases at J, leaving 3 bases unmatched. Germline lookup yields CDR1 MNHEY and CDR2 SVGAGI. This CDR3 contains 15 residues. CDR3 sequence (DNA): TGTGCCAGCAGAGAGCGGGGGGTCTCCTACAATGAGCAGTTCTTC. Protein product: CASRERGVSYNEQFF.

The genes are TRBV19 and TRBJ1-6; weak D call: TRBD1 (5 bases). The CDR3 is made up of 14 amino acids. Trimming shortened V by 10 bases and J by 0 bases, and 10 bases separated the two germline ends. CDR1 and CDR2 (germline): LNHDA, SQIVND (reference sequence). CDR3 coding DNA: TGTGCCACGCGGGACCACTCCTATAATTCACCCCTCCACTTT. Translating it yields CATRDHSYNSPLHF.

The chain is built from TRBV5-6 and TRBJ1-2, with D possibly being TRBD1 (6 bases). Germline loops: CDR1 SGHDT, CDR2 YYEEEE. CDR3 size: 14 residues. V lost 0 bases to trimming and J lost 4 bases, with 10 bases between them. The CDR3 loop is CASSLGDRIYGYTF. The DNA for the CDR3 is TGTGCCAGCAGCTTGGGCGACAGGATCTATGGCTACACCTTC.

This clone has only a few counts. CDR3 DNA sequence: TGTGCCAGCAGCTTAGGGCAGGGGTTGTCGGATGAGCAGTTCTTC. As protein: CASSLGQGLSDEQFF. The chain is built from TRBV11-2 and TRBJ2-1; possibly TRBD1 for D (6 bases). The CDR3 has 15 amino acids. The germline V gene encodes CDR1 SGHAT and CDR2 FQNNGV. The V end lost 1 base, the J end lost 8 bases, and 15 bases lay between the germline ends.

V and J are TRBV11-2 and TRBJ2-3; D is unclear. V dropped 1 base and J dropped 1 base, with 9 bases sitting between them. The CDR3 consists of 15 residues. Per germline, CDR1 SGHAT and CDR2 FQNNGV. The CDR3 DNA sequence: TGTGCCAGCAGCTTAGGGCAAGGAGGCACAGATACGCAGTATTTT. Translated, it gives CASSLGQGGTDTQYF.

The chain has TRBV20-1 and TRBJ2-3; TRBD2 might be the D (5 bases). The CDR3 runs to 14 residues. Trimming left V 3 bases short and J 1 base short, with 11 bases between. Germline CDR1 DFQATT, CDR2 SNEGSKA (reference sequence). Here the CDR3 DNA reads TGCAGTGCTAGTAGTCTAGCTGGCACAGATACGCAGTATTTT. Translation gives CSASSLAGTDTQYF.

The CDR3 DNA reads TGTGCCAGCAGCCCCGTTCGTGGGAGTGGCTACACCTTC. Translation gives CASSPVRGSGYTF. V usage is TRBV7-9 and J usage is TRBJ1-2, with D hard to call. This CDR3 region has 13 residues. Trimming stripped 5 bases from V and 7 bases from J, with 14 bases between. CDR1 is SEHNR, CDR2 FQNEAQ, per germline (reference sequence).